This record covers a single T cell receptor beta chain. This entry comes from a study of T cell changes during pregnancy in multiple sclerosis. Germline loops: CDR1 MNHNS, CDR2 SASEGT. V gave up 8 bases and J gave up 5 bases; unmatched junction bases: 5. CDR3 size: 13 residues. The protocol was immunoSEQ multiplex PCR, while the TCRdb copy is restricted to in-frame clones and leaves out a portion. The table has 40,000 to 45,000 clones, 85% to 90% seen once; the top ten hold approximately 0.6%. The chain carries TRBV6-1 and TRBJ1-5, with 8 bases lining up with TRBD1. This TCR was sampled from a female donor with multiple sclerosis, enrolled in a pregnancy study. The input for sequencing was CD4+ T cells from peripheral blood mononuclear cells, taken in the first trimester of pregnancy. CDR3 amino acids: CASQDRAHQPQHF. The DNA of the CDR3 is TGTGCCAGCCAGGACAGGGCCCATCAGCCCCAGCATTTT.